What follows are 30 T cell receptor beta chains derived from one specimen sequenced in a study of blood T cell repertoires in COVID-19. Profiled with immunoSEQ multiplex PCR; TCRdb holds only in-frame clones, not every one. The table shows under 550,000 clones, with about 90% occurring only once. The sequenced material came from peripheral blood. Receptor source: a man aged 18 to 30 with COVID-19, enrolled during active disease.

V usage is TRBV5-5 and J usage is TRBJ2-3; 8 bases are a match to TRBD2. The J segment lost 6 bases and the V segment lost 1 base, leaving 10 bases of the junction unmatched. The CDR3 spans 16 residues. Germline V CDR1 and CDR2: SGHKS, YYEKEE (reference sequence). CDR3 bases: TGTGCCAGCAGCTTGTATGCTCCTAGCGGGTATGATACGCAGTATTTT. This encodes CASSLYAPSGYDTQYF.

The rearrangement joins TRBV5-4 to TRBJ1-4; weak D call: TRBD1 (5 bases). This CDR3 has 15 residues. The germline gives CDR1 SGHNT, CDR2 YYREEE (reference sequence). V was pared by 4 bases and J by 3 bases, with 13 bases between. DNA for the CDR3: TGTGCCAGCAGCCCTTCCCAGGGCCCTAATGAAAAACTGTTTTTT. It codes for CASSPSQGPNEKLFF.

This chain connects TRBV5-1 to TRBJ2-2; TRBD2 aligns across 7 bases. This CDR3 spans 15 amino acids. V lost 2 bases, J lost 3 bases, and 4 bases stayed unmatched. Germline CDR1 reads SGHRS; CDR2 reads YFSETQ. The CDR3 bases are TGCGCCAGCAGCTTAATGGCGGGAGACACCGGGGAGCTGTTTTTT. The encoded protein is CASSLMAGDTGELFF.

This sequence joins TRBV2 and TRBJ1-4, with TRBD1 matching 7 bases. Losses at the gene ends were 9 bases for V and 0 bases for J; bases not matched to a gene: 4. Germline CDR1 is SNHLY and CDR2 is FYNNEI. This CDR3 has 14 amino acids. The CDR3, as DNA: TGTGCCAGTGACGACAGGGCAACTAATGAAAAACTGTTTTTT. Amino acids: CASDDRATNEKLFF.

The chain carries TRBV11-1 and TRBJ2-1; no reliable D call. The CDR3 spans 14 residues. The V end was cut by 7 bases, the J end by 8 bases, with 18 bases between. Germline CDR1 SGHAT, CDR2 FQDESV (reference sequence). The CDR3 region is CASNRNGVLDEQFF. For the CDR3, the DNA is TGTGCCAGCAACCGGAACGGAGTGCTGGATGAGCAGTTCTTC.

The chain is built from TRBV14 and TRBJ2-7; no firm D call. Per the germline V gene, CDR1 is SGHDN and CDR2 is FVKESK. This CDR3 has 11 amino acids. Trimming removed 1 base from V and 7 bases from J, with 5 bases in between. The CDR3 DNA reads TGTGCCAGCAGCCAAGCCAGGGAGCAGTACTTC. It yields the protein CASSQAREQYF.

The chain is built from TRBV28 and TRBJ1-6; D is ambiguous. Per the germline V gene, CDR1 is MDHEN and CDR2 is SYDVKM. Between the trimmed V and J ends, which lost 2 bases and 10 bases, there was a span of 6 bases. This CDR3 is built from 12 residues. The DNA for the CDR3 is TGTGCCAGCAGTTTACGGGAATCACCCCTCCACTTT. It encodes CASSLRESPLHF. Drawing the rest from reference TRBV28 and TRBJ1-6, the complete variable domain is DVKVTQSSRYLVKRTGEKVFLECVQDMDHENMFWYRQDPGLGLRLIYFSYDVKMKEKGDIPEGYSVSREKKERFSLILESASTNQTSMYLCASSLRESPLHFGNGTRLTVT.

The chain links TRBV5-4 to TRBJ2-1; 9 nucleotides agree with TRBD2. Trimming at V came to 3 bases and at J to 1 base, leaving 5 bases not matched to a gene. Germline-derived CDR1 and CDR2 are SGHNT and YYREEE (reference sequence). The CDR3 is made up of 16 amino acids. CDR3 coding DNA: TGTGCCAGCAGCTCTAGCGGGATTGTGTCCTACAATGAGCAGTTCTTC. This encodes CASSSSGIVSYNEQFF.

This chain links TRBV29-1 with TRBJ2-5, with TRBD1 identical over 12 bases. The V segment lost 5 bases and the J segment 4 bases; nucleotides outside the gene matches: 5. The CDR3 length is 14 residues. Germline assignment: CDR1 SQVTM and CDR2 ANQGSEA. CDR3 sequence reads: CSVPGQGAGETQYF. The CDR3 bases are TGCAGCGTTCCGGGACAGGGGGCCGGAGAGACCCAGTACTTC.

V gene TRBV11-2 combines with J gene TRBJ2-7, with 7 positions matching TRBD1. Germline V gene lookup returns CDR1 SGHAT and CDR2 FQNNGV. The CDR3 is 15 residues long. The J segment lost 7 bases and the V segment lost 2 bases, leaving 11 bases of the junction unmatched. The chain's CDR3 is CASSLITGENREQYF. The CDR3 region has the DNA TGTGCCAGCAGCTTAATCACAGGGGAGAATCGGGAGCAGTACTTC.

The chain has TRBV28 and TRBJ1-2, with D perhaps TRBD1 (6 bases). The CDR3 is made up of 14 amino acids. Germline V lookup: CDR1 MDHEN, CDR2 SYDVKM. Trimming shortened V by 7 bases and J by 7 bases, and 19 bases separated the two germline ends. The CDR3 here is CASTPSGQRGGYTF. CDR3 DNA sequence: TGTGCCAGCACCCCCAGCGGACAGCGAGGTGGCTACACCTTC.

This rearrangement joins TRBV20-1 to TRBJ2-2; 8 positions match TRBD1. CDR1 is DFQATT, CDR2 SNEGSKA, per germline (reference sequence). The CDR3 length is 14 residues. V lost 3 bases and J lost 4; bases outside the gene matches: 4. The CDR3, as DNA: TGCAGTGCTAGTGCAGGGGGCCCCACCGGGGAGCTGTTTTTT. Protein sequence: CSASAGGPTGELFF.

The chain joins TRBV2 to TRBJ1-2; maybe TRBD1 (5 bases). Germline V gives CDR1 SNHLY, CDR2 FYNNEI. CDR3 length equals 14 residues. Between the trimmed V and J ends, which lost 4 bases and 2 bases, there was a span of 11 bases. The CDR3 is CASSVLQDNYGYTF. CDR3 nucleotides: TGTGCCAGCAGTGTGTTACAGGACAACTATGGCTACACCTTC.

This sequence joins TRBV18 and TRBJ2-1; 11 nucleotides line up with TRBD2. The junction had 6 bases not matched to a gene; V was cut back by 0 bases and J by 5 bases. CDR3 length: 17 residues. CDR1 is KGHSH, CDR2 LQKENI, per germline. The CDR3 nucleotides are TGTGCCAGCTCACCACCTCGCGGGACTAGCGGTAACAATGAGCAGTTCTTC. This gives the protein CASSPPRGTSGNNEQFF.

The gene calls are TRBV9 and TRBJ1-3; D unclear. The CDR3 is 14 residues long. Between the trimmed V and J ends, which lost 0 bases and 4 bases, there was a span of 8 bases. Germline CDR1 SGDLS, CDR2 YYNGEE. In DNA form, the CDR3 reads TGTGCCAGCAGCGTAGAGGCGGGAGGAAACACCATATATTTT. It encodes CASSVEAGGNTIYF.

The genes are TRBV6-6 and TRBJ1-5; 8 nucleotides line up with TRBD1. Unmatched junction bases numbered 8, after V lost 6 bases and J lost 4 bases. Germline CDR1 is MNHNY and CDR2 is SVGAGI (reference sequence). The CDR3 runs to 15 residues. The CDR3 loop reads CASSTDRGRNQPQHF. CDR3 DNA sequence: TGTGCCAGCAGCACTGACAGGGGAAGAAATCAGCCCCAGCATTTT.

The V and J genes are TRBV4-1 and TRBJ1-5; 10 bases fit TRBD1. There are 20 residues in the CDR3. The junction had 17 bases not matched to a gene; V was cut back by 4 bases and J by 2 bases. Germline V gene sequence: CDR1 MGHRA, CDR2 YSYEKL. Here the CDR3 reads CASSRYISGQGYSGNQPQHF. The CDR3 DNA follows: TGCGCCAGCAGCCGATATATATCGGGACAGGGGTATTCGGGCAATCAGCCCCAGCATTTT.

Concerning this clone itself: This sample includes further DNA sequences coding for the same CDR3. The chain combines TRBV6-5 with TRBJ1-2; the D gene is possibly TRBD1 (5 bases). Trimming stripped 0 bases from V and 0 bases from J, with 8 bases between. This CDR3 comprises 15 residues. The germline gives CDR1 MNHEY, CDR2 SVGAGI. CDR3: CASSYSAGSNYGYTF. The CDR3 region has the DNA TGTGCCAGCAGTTACTCGGCAGGGTCTAACTATGGCTACACCTTC.

The V call is TRBV5-1, the J call TRBJ1-2; no reliable D call. CDR3 length equals 15 residues. Germline CDR1 and CDR2: SGHRS and YFSETQ. V was trimmed by 0 bases and J by 3 bases, leaving 12 bases between them. CDR3 sequence (DNA): TGCGCCAGCAGCTTGGATAAACCGGGTCACTATGGCTACACCTTC. It yields the protein CASSLDKPGHYGYTF.

The rearrangement uses TRBV7-9 and TRBJ2-3; the match to TRBD2 covers 8 bases. Germline CDR1 is SEHNR and CDR2 is FQNEAQ (reference sequence). There are 18 residues in the CDR3. Unmatched junction bases numbered 14, after V lost 4 bases and J lost 2 bases. The chain's CDR3 is CASSSLGAGAQITDTQYF. The CDR3 DNA sequence: TGTGCCAGCAGCTCCTTGGGAGCGGGAGCCCAAATCACAGATACGCAGTATTTT.

The V call is TRBV14, the J call TRBJ1-6; D call uncertain. Looked up from germline, CDR1 is SGHDN and CDR2 is FVKESK. V was cut by 1 base and J by 14 bases, with 18 bases left in between. The CDR3 extends over 15 amino acids. CDR3 residues: CASSQGSSNPRALHF. CDR3 sequence (DNA): TGTGCCAGCAGCCAAGGAAGCTCCAATCCTCGGGCCCTCCACTTT. The full variable domain, in which reference TRBV14 and TRBJ1-6 provide the parts outside the CDR3, is EAGVTQFPSHSVIEKGQTVTLRCDPISGHDNLYWYRRVMGKEIKFLLHFVKESKQDESGMPNNRFLAERTGGTYSTLKVQPAELEDSGVYFCASSQGSSNPRALHFGNGTRLTVT.

The genes are TRBV7-2 and TRBJ2-3, with D perhaps matching TRBD1 (6 bases). Germline-derived CDR1 and CDR2 are SGHTA and FQGNSA. The V end lost 7 bases, the J end lost 0 bases, and 17 bases lay between the germline ends. The CDR3 is 16 residues long. The CDR3 loop is CASTLMSGTSTDTQYF. The CDR3 nucleotides read TGTGCCAGCACCTTGATGTCGGGGACAAGCACAGATACGCAGTATTTT.

The genes are TRBV5-1 and TRBJ2-1; the match to TRBD2 covers 10 bases. CDR3 length equals 16 residues. Germline lookup yields CDR1 SGHRS and CDR2 YFSETQ. After removal of 4 bases from V and 6 bases from J, the junction contained 10 bases not matched to a gene. CDR3 coding DNA: TGCGCCAGCAGCCCCGCTAGCGGGAGAGTTGGCAATGAGCAGTTCTTC. It translates to CASSPASGRVGNEQFF.

The chain recombines TRBV2 with TRBJ1-2, with 7 bases aligning to TRBD1. Germline-derived CDR1 and CDR2 are SNHLY and FYNNEI. The length of the CDR3 is 14 residues. The CDR3 loop reads CAISRDRGTDGYTF. In DNA form, the CDR3 reads TGTGCTATCAGCCGGGACAGAGGGACGGATGGCTACACCTTC.

The gene calls are TRBV24-1 and TRBJ2-2; 12 positions agree with TRBD2. Germline CDR1 and CDR2: KGHDR and SFDVKD. V shed 5 bases and J 5 bases; nucleotides not matched to a gene: 8. The CDR3 covers 17 residues. As DNA, the CDR3 is TGTGCCACCAGTGGGACTAGCGGGACAGGATGGACCGGGGAGCTGTTTTTT. Protein product: CATSGTSGTGWTGELFF.

The gene calls are TRBV5-1 and TRBJ2-5; 10 nucleotides match TRBD2. V was clipped by 5 bases and J by 4 bases; unmatched bases: 8. Germline CDR1 is SGHRS and CDR2 is YFSETQ. CDR3 length: 15 residues. CDR3 region: CASREGLAKVETQYF. CDR3 sequence (DNA): TGCGCCAGCAGAGAGGGACTAGCGAAAGTAGAGACCCAGTACTTC.

The rearrangement joins TRBV7-9 to TRBJ1-2, with TRBD1 as a possible D gene (5 bases). Trimming stripped 5 bases from V and 4 bases from J, with 14 bases between. The CDR3 runs 14 residues. CDR1 and CDR2 (germline): SEHNR, FQNEAQ (reference sequence). This CDR3 is CASSANSGGYGYTF. Here the CDR3 DNA reads TGTGCCAGCAGCGCGAACTCCGGGGGCTATGGCTACACCTTC.

This clone was seen a few times. The genes are TRBV7-4 and TRBJ2-7; no definite D call. Germline V gene sequence: CDR1 SGHVT, CDR2 SQSDAQ. The CDR3 consists of 11 residues. V was shortened by 4 bases and J by 2 bases, with 3 bases between the two germline ends. CDR3 sequence reads: CASSSTYEQYF. CDR3 nucleotide sequence: TGTGCCAGCAGCTCAACCTACGAGCAGTACTTC.

The J gene is TRBJ1-6, the V gene TRBV7-9, with TRBD1 matching over 12 bases. Germline assignment: CDR1 SEHNR and CDR2 FQNEAQ (reference sequence). The CDR3 totals 19 residues. V lost 5 bases to trimming and J lost 6 bases; unmatched junction nucleotides: 14. The CDR3 region is CASSKTGQGALQGNSPLHF. For the CDR3, the DNA is TGTGCCAGCAGCAAAACGGGACAGGGGGCATTGCAGGGTAATTCACCCCTCCACTTT. Using reference TRBV7-9 and TRBJ1-6 for the parts outside the CDR3, the full variable domain is DTGVSQNPRHKITKRGQNVTFRCDPISEHNRLYWYRQTLGQGPEFLTYFQNEAQLEKSRLLSDRFSAERPKGSFSTLEIQRTEQGDSAMYLCASSKTGQGALQGNSPLHFGNGTRLTVT.

In this sample, this clone turned up a few times. The chain uses TRBV5-4 and TRBJ2-3; 9 nucleotides agree with TRBD2. V was pared by 4 bases and J by 1 base, with 13 bases of the junction left unmatched. The CDR3 length is 18 residues. Germline V gene lookup returns CDR1 SGHNT and CDR2 YYREEE (reference sequence). CDR3 sequence (DNA): TGTGCCAGCAGCCGAACGCACCCTAGCGGGGTGCGCACAGATACGCAGTATTTT. It specifies CASSRTHPSGVRTDTQYF.